This TCR beta chain was sequenced for a study of cytotoxic CD8 clonotypes in ibrutinib-treated CLL (dated by TCRdb to the early 2020s). In the study overall: The cohort was composed of 10 to 11 relapsed/refractory and approximately 16 treatment-naive patients; IGHV unmutated status was identified in some 17 patients. Partial responses were observed in roughly 25 patients and complete responses in 2; after a median follow-up of 68 months, remission was maintained in some 14 patients and progression was observed in about twelve. Response samples were obtained after a median of approximately twelve months of treatment, with a range of roughly 6 to 40 months. An average of about 250,000 productive templates and 80,000 to 95,000 productive rearrangements was obtained per sample. Longitudinal samples were available for about 30% of the 86 trial participants. Cryopreserved peripheral blood mononuclear cells were collected at three points: before therapy, at response, and at either sustained remission or disease progression. Every sample from remission and from progressive disease was obtained while the patients were still on ibrutinib. Broader findings and caveats from the paper: Public clonotypes were found to be uncommon and were observed to contract or remain stable during treatment; the increase in clonality was shown to reflect expansion of private clonotypes at ibrutinib response. Clonality rose at ibrutinib response, remained stable during sustained remission, and dropped back toward baseline at progression. Baseline clonality was found to be higher than that of age-matched healthy donors and was strongly correlated with circulating CD8+ T-cell counts. Sampling times were not matched between patients in sustained remission and patients whose disease was progressing, and lymph node repertoires were not examined.

A MiSeq instrument was used for deep resolution sequencing, which targeted depths ranging from 1 in 1 million up to 1 in 200,000 T cells, with coverage averaging 10x for each clonotype. The immunoSEQ hsTCRB Kit was used to generate TCR beta libraries. Per the original workflow: ImmunoSEQ Data Assistant and ImmunoSEQ Analyzer were used for data analysis, and V, D and J genes were assigned according to IMGT definitions. Clonality, which ranges from 0 to 1, was calculated as one minus the normalized Shannon entropy of productive rearrangement frequencies. Public clonotype analysis was restricted to overrepresented clonotypes comprising at least 0.05% of each patient's repertoire. Repertoires from some 13 age-matched healthy donors in immuneACCESS were used as clonality controls. TCRdb holds this immuneACCESS table with in-frame rearrangements only. Some clones are missing; in checked studies, unresolved V genes explain under half, and the rest has no known cause. The V and J calls and clone size come from that table; D and trimming were worked out from the DNA. A total of about 92,000 clones appear in this sample, roughly four fifths of them only once. The ten largest clones represent 20% to 25% of the sample.

From the germline V gene, CDR1 is MNHNS and CDR2 is SASEGT. The cysteine opens and the phenylalanine closes a CDR3 of 14 amino acids. The read is trimmed to its CDR3 DNA, 42 bases read in frame from base 1. Relative to germline, V is 6 bases shorter and J is 7 bases shorter, with 18 bases between their ends. The sample's time point label, decoded: roughly 2 years on ibrutinib. Around 2 micrograms of genomic DNA were extracted from cryopreserved PBMCs for TCR beta library preparation. High-throughput TCR beta sequencing was performed on longitudinal blood samples from CLL patients receiving ibrutinib monotherapy. The patients were enrolled in a single-center, open-label phase 2 trial of ibrutinib monotherapy. In regard to this clone: Its antigen is currently not known. No base qualities exist here, and no much larger clone lies one base off it.

The origin of this receptor is a human donor with chronic lymphocytic leukemia. The V gene is TRBV6-1 and the J gene is TRBJ1-1, with a weak D call of TRBD1 (5 bases match). This specimen was PBMCs, taken after 24 months of ibrutinib treatment. The DNA sequence is as follows: TGTGCCAGCAGACTTGATTCAGGGCAAAGTGAAGCTTTCTTT. Its translation is CASRLDSGQSEAFF.